A selection of T cell receptor beta chains follows, all from one sample in a study of OX40 agonist ivuxolimab in advanced cancers. This table comes from immunoSEQ multiplex PCR, and its TCRdb copy is limited to in-frame clones, with some not included. Of more than 30,000 clones listed, about 81% were seen once; the top ten hold 22%. Sequencing was performed on CD4+ or CD8+ T cells sorted from blood, taken in a trial of the OX40 agonist ivuxolimab. The receptors shown here come from an adult with an advanced solid tumor such as melanoma, head and neck, liver or kidney cancer. Each CDR3 is given with its conserved first and last residue. A D gene is named only where the DNA matches it firmly. Only part of the rows carry a size: once, few, many, or a class if the clone is expanded.

v_gene	abundance	d_gene	j_gene	CDR3nt	CDR3aa
TRBV30	-	TRBD1	TRBJ1-1	TGTGCCTGCCCGAGGGGGCCCACTGAAGCTTTCTTT	CACPRGPTEAFF
TRBV5-6	-	TRBD1	TRBJ2-3	TGTGCCAGCAGCTTGATGGGACAGGCGCAGTATTTT	CASSLMGQAQYF
TRBV5-1	-	-	TRBJ1-4	TGCGCCAGCAGCGACCCCAATGGCGAAAAACTGTTTTTT	CASSDPNGEKLFF
TRBV9	-	-	TRBJ2-3	TGTGCCAGCAGCGTAGGTCCAACTAGCACAGATACGCAGTATTTT	CASSVGPTSTDTQYF
TRBV28	-	-	TRBJ1-2	TGTGCCAGCAGCCGGGGGGGGGCTGACTATGGCTACACCTTC	CASSRGGADYGYTF
TRBV18	-	-	TRBJ1-5	TGTGCCAGCTCACCTGGGAGCAATCAGCCCCAGCATTTT	CASSPGSNQPQHF
TRBV7-8	-	-	TRBJ1-2	TGTGCCAGCACCCCCGCGGGGAGGGAAGACTTTGGCTACACCTTC	CASTPAGREDFGYTF
TRBV18	-	-	TRBJ1-2	TGTGCCAGCTCACCAAGAGGCGACAGGTACTATGGCTACACCTTC	CASSPRGDRYYGYTF
TRBV5-1	-	-	TRBJ1-1	TGCGCCAGCAGCTTGGGGGTCTCGGGGATCCCTGAAGCTTTCTTT	CASSLGVSGIPEAFF
TRBV5-7	-	TRBD1	TRBJ2-7	TGTGCCAGCAGCCGGGACAGGTCCTCCTACGAGCAGTACTTC	CASSRDRSSYEQYF
TRBV9	-	TRBD2	TRBJ2-7	TGTGCCAGCAGCGTACTAGCGGGGGGCACCGCCTACGAGCAGTACTTC	CASSVLAGGTAYEQYF
TRBV28	once	-	TRBJ1-5	TGTGCCAGCAGTTTGAGGGGGGTCCGGGATTTT	CASSLRGVRDF
TRBV28	few	-	TRBJ1-6	TGTGCCAGCAGTTCAGCCGGGGCACCCCTCCACTTT	CASSSAGAPLHF
TRBV30	few	TRBD1	TRBJ1-4	TGTGCCTGGAGTCCCCGGGACAGACTCGAAAAACTGTTTTTT	CAWSPRDRLEKLFF
TRBV5-4	-	TRBD2	TRBJ2-5	TGTGCCAGCAGCGCGGGAGGGGGTGAGACCCAGTACTTC	CASSAGGGETQYF
TRBV7-9	-	-	TRBJ2-7	TGTGCCAGCAGCTTAGCCGGAGAAGGCGTGCAGTACTTC	CASSLAGEGVQYF
TRBV2	-	TRBD2	TRBJ2-7	TGTGCCAGCAGGTACGGGACTAGCGGATACGAGCAGTACTTC	CASRYGTSGYEQYF
TRBV15	-	-	TRBJ1-5	TGTGCCACCAGCAGTGGGGGGTTGGCCAATCAGCCCCAGCATTTT	CATSSGGLANQPQHF
TRBV6-5	once	TRBD2	TRBJ2-7	TGTGCCAGCAGCCCGGGGGGGGTAGGGTACGAGCAGTACTTC	CASSPGGVGYEQYF
TRBV5-1	-	-	TRBJ2-3	TGCGCCAGCAGCTCCGAGCCCGACACAGATACGCAGTATTTT	CASSSEPDTDTQYF
TRBV14	-	TRBD1	TRBJ1-3	TGTGCCAGCAGCCAAGATTGGGAATATCGGGACAGTCACTCTGGAAACACCATATATTTT	CASSQDWEYRDSHSGNTIYF
TRBV5-1	-	-	TRBJ1-2	TGCGCCAGCAGCTTGCAGGCTAACTATGGCTACACCTTC	CASSLQANYGYTF
TRBV21-1	-	-	TRBJ2-3	TGTGCCAGCTTCAGGTGGAGGGAGGGAGATACGCAGTATTTT	CASFRWREGDTQYF
TRBV7-2	once	-	TRBJ2-3	TGTGCCAGCAGCCCTGGACTCATCACAGATACGCAGTATTTT	CASSPGLITDTQYF
TRBV2	-	TRBD2	TRBJ2-1	TGTGCCAGCAGTGAGGAACGGGGGGGCTGGGATGAGCAGTTCTTC	CASSEERGGWDEQFF
TRBV6-5	once	TRBD1	TRBJ1-6	TGTGCCAGCAGATCCGCCGGGACAGGGAATTCACCCCTCCACTTT	CASRSAGTGNSPLHF
TRBV18	-	TRBD1	TRBJ2-5	TGTGCCAGCTCACCAGGGCCAGGGGGTGAGACCCAGTACTTC	CASSPGPGGETQYF
TRBV7-9	-	-	TRBJ2-3	TGTGCCAGCAGCCCAGGGGGGGCTCAAGATACGCAGTATTTT	CASSPGGAQDTQYF
TRBV6-1	-	-	TRBJ2-5	TGTGCCAGCAGTGAGAGTCCTAGCCCCCTCCTCACTGAGACCCAGTACTTC	CASSESPSPLLTETQYF
TRBV15	-	-	TRBJ2-3	TGTGCCACCAGCACTCGGGATACGCAGTATTTT	CATSTRDTQYF
TRBV15	-	TRBD1	TRBJ2-2	TGTGCCACCAGCACAGGACAGGGAGGCCGCGGGGAGCTGTTTTTT	CATSTGQGGRGELFF
TRBV4-3	-	-	TRBJ1-3	TGCGCCAGCAGCCAAGATCCCGGGCTTTCTGGAAACACCATATATTTT	CASSQDPGLSGNTIYF
TRBV6-6	-	-	TRBJ1-1	TGTGCCAGCAGCCGGACAGAGAACACTGAAGCTTTCTTT	CASSRTENTEAFF
TRBV28	-	-	TRBJ2-7	TGTGCCAGCAGTGACCTCCGGAGGAGGGGCTCCTACGAGCAGTACTTC	CASSDLRRRGSYEQYF